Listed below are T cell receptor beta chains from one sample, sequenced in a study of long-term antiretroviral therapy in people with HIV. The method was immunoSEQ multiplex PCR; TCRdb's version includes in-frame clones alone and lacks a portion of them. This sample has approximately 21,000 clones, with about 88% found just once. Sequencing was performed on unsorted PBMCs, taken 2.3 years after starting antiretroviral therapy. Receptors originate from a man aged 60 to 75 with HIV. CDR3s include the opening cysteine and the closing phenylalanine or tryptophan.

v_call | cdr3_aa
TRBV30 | CAWTRSSVVVEQYF
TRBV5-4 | CASTERTSGADTQYF
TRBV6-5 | CASSIVGGRINEQFF
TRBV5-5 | CASSGARGWDYGYTF
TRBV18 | CASSPQGSGYTF
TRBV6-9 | CASSYLASGSSYNEQFF
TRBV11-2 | CASSLSGQGGEQYF
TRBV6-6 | CASSYWGETQYF
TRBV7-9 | CASSLGVAASTDTQYF
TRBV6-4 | CASSDSGGGYGYTF
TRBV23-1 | CASSPRERVAPTINEKLFF
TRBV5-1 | CASSLLGGIATEQYF
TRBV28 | CASSSLAPGRTDTQYF
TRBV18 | CASSPPGRNEQYF
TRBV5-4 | CASSLGLAAYEQFF
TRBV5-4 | CASSLGLAGETQYF
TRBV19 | CASSIKGTGGETQYF
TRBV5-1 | CASSLGLASTDTQYF
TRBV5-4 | CASSFLDYGTGELFF
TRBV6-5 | CASSYSARTEAFF
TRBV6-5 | CASSLLVRGANVLTF
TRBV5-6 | CASSAGRGAFKPQHF
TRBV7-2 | CASSLGDSRQYF
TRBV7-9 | CASSLAGGDSGNTIYF
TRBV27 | CASSPLSASGGLGNF
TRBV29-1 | CSVPAGASSEYEQFF
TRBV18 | CASSSLRGPETQYF
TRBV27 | CASTSTRTGTQSEQFF
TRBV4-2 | CASSQATAGATYEQYF
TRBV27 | CASSLGLRYNEQFF
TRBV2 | CASSMLAGVGGGTQYF
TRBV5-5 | CASRQDRGGYGYTF
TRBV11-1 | CASSLVSRGTEAFF
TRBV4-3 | CASGAGMGQPQHF
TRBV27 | CASSPGLSLYEQYF
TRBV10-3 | CAISVSGTGSYEQYF
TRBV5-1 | CASSLAPAGDPYEQYF
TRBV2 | CASSEPPRGQYF
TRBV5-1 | CASRIGQDNEKLFF
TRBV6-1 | CASSEVRGPYGYTF
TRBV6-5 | CASSYSEGAGTEAFF
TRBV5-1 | CASSLLNTEAFF